Given below is one T cell receptor (beta chain) in context. What it binds is not known. This sample is drawn from a study of cytomegalovirus exposure and HLA in healthy donors. Overall study: Genetic ancestry analysis placed over 65% of the 398 donors that were genotyped in the Caucasian-associated cluster.

Broader study findings: When the data were analyzed later, several of the most significant clusters appeared to be linked to common viral pathogens. The majority of CMV-associated TCR beta chains were reported as apparently HLA-restricted in a later analysis. TRBV6-2, TRBV6-3 and some other V segments were unresolvable in 87-base-pair reads.

PCR involved 60 Vbeta and 13 Jbeta primers. This table comes from immunoSEQ multiplex PCR, and its TCRdb copy is limited to in-frame clones, with some not included. The sample lists about 160,000 clones, about 85% occurring once. The CDR3 loop spans 15 amino acids. Germline V lookup: CDR1 MDHEN, CDR2 SYDVKM. V lost 6 bases and J lost 0; bases outside the gene matches: 5. The TCR sequence derives from a man in his fifties or sixties in good health and CMV-seropositive. The chain recombines TRBV28 with TRBJ1-1; TRBD1 agrees at 9 bases. The specimen sequenced was PBMCs. This chain's CDR3 is CASRFGTGLNTEAFF. The DNA of the CDR3 is TGTGCCAGCAGGTTCGGGACAGGGTTGAACACTGAAGCTTTCTTT.